This paragraph reports one T cell receptor (beta chain). Its antigen is not yet known. Base qualities are not recorded, but no much larger clone differs from it by a single base. TCRbeta CDR3 regions were amplified from genomic DNA using the immunoSEQ Assay, a bias-controlled multiplex PCR. As for the original processing: Within the assay, amplification of reference gene primers was used to estimate how many nucleated cells each sample contained. To quantify the absolute abundance of each unique TCRbeta CDR3 rearrangement, sequence reads were collapsed and filtered. For each sample, productive Simpson clonality was calculated by taking the square root of Simpson's diversity index across productive rearrangements. TCRdb provides this immuneACCESS table in a form limited to in-frame rearrangements. Some clones are lacking; in checked studies, under half of them reflect an unresolved V gene, and why the rest are absent is not known. The DNA was the basis for D and trimming; V, J and clone size are from that table. The sample table shows about 160,000 clones, and about 86% are seen once. Around 3.5% of the sample belongs to the ten largest clones.

The data originate from a study of blood T cell repertoires in COVID-19 (dated by TCRdb to about 2020). The study in broad terms: Collaborator samples came from the United States, Italy and Spain and covered acute and convalescent phases of COVID-19. The prospective study material was composed of cDNA or gDNA derived from T cells, B-cell-depleted T cells, or PBMCs. A freely available public database, intended as a resource for researchers studying the immune response to SARS-CoV-2, is where the repertoires were released. A de-identified subject ID, COVID-19 status, age in years and sex were almost always included in the sample metadata. Samples came from the ongoing ImmuneRACE study (first 160 participants) plus 1,254 subjects from 6 global collaborators. Subjects who had been exposed to COVID-19, were actively infected with it, or had recovered from it provided the deeply sampled blood TCRbeta repertoires that made up the dataset. Where available, HLA class I and class II types were taken from metadata supplied by the sample provider and were not determined by assay-based typing. Points the paper makes about the study in general: The amount of clinical and demographic metadata varied by source and participant and was provided uncurated.

Collaborating institutions collected whole blood in K2EDTA tubes following their own protocols. For TCRbeta analysis, collaborators shipped samples as frozen whole blood, isolated PBMCs, or DNA extracted from either of those sample types. The CDR1 and CDR2 encoded by the germline V gene are MDHEN and SYDVKM. The junction carries 16 bases between V and J, which are trimmed by 6 bases and 5 bases respectively. The CDR3 holds 14 amino acids from the cysteine to the phenylalanine. The retained sequence is limited to the CDR3, 42 bases, with the frame set at the first base. Sequencing input: peripheral blood. The receptor comes from a man aged 65 to 85 with acute or convalescent COVID-19. The chain is encoded by TRBV28 joined to TRBJ2-5, with a weak D call of TRBD2 (6 bases match). The DNA sequence is given as TGTGCCAGCAGAAAGGGAGGCGGGACTGAGACCCAGTACTTC. This gives the protein CASRKGGGTETQYF. The reference TRBV28 and TRBJ2-5 proteins fill in what lies around the CDR3, so the full variable domain reads DVKVTQSSRYLVKRTGEKVFLECVQDMDHENMFWYRQDPGLGLRLIYFSYDVKMKEKGDIPEGYSVSREKKERFSLILESASTNQTSMYLCASRKGGGTETQYFGPGTRLLVL.